The 10 T cell receptor beta chains given below trace back to one sample, sequenced in a study of T cells in Graves' hyperthyroidism and ophthalmopathy. RNA transcripts yielded amplified TCR beta CDR3 regions. The TCR CDR3 was amplified in a first-round RT-PCR using the HTBI primer set. TCRdb recomputed calls from the multiplex PCR reads with MiXCR, one row per CDR3 protein. This repertoire shows 390,000 or so distinct CDR3 sequences, roughly 15% found once; its top ten account for less than 15%. Material for sequencing was blood. All receptors derive from a man aged 18-30 years with Graves' ophthalmopathy.

This clonotype showed up many times. CDR3 nucleotide sequence: TGTGCCAGCAGTTTTCGTCTCAGGAGCACAGATACGCAGTATTTT. It yields the protein CASSFRLRSTDTQYF. The chain recombines TRBV12-3 or TRBV12-4 with TRBJ2-3; D gene unclear. The V end was cut by 3 bases, the J end by 0 bases, with 10 bases between. This CDR3 is 15 amino acids long.

The rearrangement links TRBV12-3 or TRBV12-4 to TRBJ2-5, with TRBD2 matching over 15 bases. The CDR3 is 16 amino acids. J lost 1 base, V lost 6 bases, and 3 bases had no gene match. The CDR3 region is CASRRTSGGAQETQYF. In DNA, the CDR3 is TGTGCCAGCAGAAGGACTAGCGGGGGGGCCCAAGAGACCCAGTACTTC.

This clonotype was detected ten times or more. V and J are TRBV7-3 and TRBJ2-3; TRBD2 matches at 9 bases. Looked up from germline, CDR1 is SGHTA and CDR2 is FQGTGA. The trim removed 2 bases at V and 7 bases at J, leaving 7 bases unmatched. This CDR3 contains 15 residues. CDR3 sequence: CASSLFAGGPNTQYF. The CDR3 nucleotides read TGTGCCAGCAGCTTATTCGCGGGAGGGCCGAATACGCAGTATTTT.

This clonotype was seen a handful of times. The chain uses TRBV6-9 and TRBJ2-5; D is possibly TRBD1 (6 bases). CDR3 length: 13 amino acids. Germline V lookup: CDR1 MNHGY, CDR2 SVAAGI. The germline V and J ends were trimmed by 3 bases and 3 bases, with 8 bases remaining between them. The CDR3 nucleotides read TGTGCCAGCAGTTACAGGGGTGAAGAGACCCAGTACTTC. It codes for CASSYRGEETQYF.

In this sample, this clonotype turned up a few times. The V and J genes are TRBV6-5 and TRBJ1-2; D might be TRBD1 (5 bases). From germline, CDR1 is MNHEY and CDR2 SVGAGI. CDR3 size: 14 residues. V lost 3 bases and J lost 2, with 10 bases in between. CDR3 sequence: CASSYGGENYGYTF. For the CDR3, the DNA is TGTGCCAGCAGTTATGGGGGAGAGAACTATGGCTACACCTTC.

Many counts were recorded for this clonotype. This sequence joins TRBV2 and TRBJ1-5; TRBD1 might be the D (6 bases). Germline V CDR1 and CDR2: SNHLY, FYNNEI. Trimming removed 6 bases at V and 3 bases at J, with 18 bases between. This CDR3 contains 16 residues. CDR3 bases: TGTGCCAGCAGCACCCTGCCTGGACAGAACAATCAGCCCCAGCATTTT. This sequence encodes CASSTLPGQNNQPQHF.

This clonotype was seen a handful of times. The rearrangement uses TRBV10-3 and TRBJ2-7, with a possible D match to TRBD2 (7 bases). CDR1 and CDR2 (germline): ENHRY, SYGVKD. V was cut by 5 bases and J by 2 bases, with 13 bases left in between. The CDR3 sequence is 14 residues long. DNA of the CDR3: TGTGCCATCAGTAGGGGGGGGGCAACCTACGAGCAGTACTTC. Amino acid sequence: CAISRGGATYEQYF.

This clonotype was recorded at least ten times. The V gene is TRBV20-1, the J gene TRBJ2-1; TRBD1 aligns across 7 bases. CDR3 length: 15 residues. Germline CDR1 and CDR2: DFQATT and SNEGSKA (reference sequence). The trim removed 5 bases at V and 8 bases at J, leaving 15 bases unmatched. This CDR3 is CSAETGTEAIDEQFF. DNA for the CDR3: TGCAGTGCTGAAACCGGGACAGAAGCTATAGATGAGCAGTTCTTC.

This clonotype appeared a few times. The CDR3 is CASFPTSAGANVLTF. The DNA of the CDR3 is TGCGCCAGCTTCCCCACCTCGGCTGGGGCCAACGTCCTGACTTTC. The chain joins TRBV5-1 to TRBJ2-6; no clear D gene. The germline CDR1 and CDR2 sequences are SGHRS and YFSETQ. V gave up 7 bases and J gave up 2 bases, with 13 bases separating them. The CDR3 loop spans 15 amino acids.

This clonotype was picked up many times. V and J are TRBV7-2 and TRBJ2-7, with 8 bases aligning to TRBD1. With V trimmed by 0 bases and J by 6 bases, 10 bases remained unmatched. CDR3 size: 16 residues. The V gene's germline CDR1 is SGHTA and CDR2 FQGNSA. CDR3 nucleotides: TGTGCCAGCAGCTTAGCCCCCGGGACAGGCCTCTCCGAGCAGTACTTC. Residues: CASSLAPGTGLSEQYF.